Following are 8 T cell receptor beta chains from one sample sequenced in a study of T cell repertoires in ileal Crohn's disease. Profiling relied on immunoSEQ multiplex PCR, and the TCRdb table lists in-frame clones only, not all of them. The profile shows over 3,500 clones, around 78% of them singletons. The material sequenced was ileal tissue. The receptors derive from an adult with Crohn's disease.

The chain is built from TRBV7-9 and TRBJ1-4, with 8 positions matching TRBD1. Germline lookup yields CDR1 SEHNR and CDR2 FQNEAQ (reference sequence). The CDR3 contains 16 residues. Losses at the gene ends were 5 bases for V and 2 bases for J; bases not matched to a gene: 7. The CDR3 DNA is TGTGCCAGCAGCGATACGACAGGGGCGACTAATGAAAAACTGTTTTTT. Residues: CASSDTTGATNEKLFF.

The rearrangement joins TRBV5-1 to TRBJ2-3; D might be TRBD2 (5 bases). CDR1 is SGHRS and CDR2 is YFSETQ in the germline V gene. The CDR3 contains 14 residues. Trimming left V 5 bases short and J 2 bases short, with 12 bases between. CDR3 DNA sequence: TGCGCCAGCAGTCCGTGGGGAGCCACAGATACGCAGTATTTT. This encodes CASSPWGATDTQYF.

Remarks on this clone: Its ends do not fully match the called genes, so a read error is possible. Other DNA sequences in this sample translate to the same CDR3. The DNA of the CDR3 is TGTGCCAGTAGCTTGGGACTAGTTAGAGATACGCAGTATTTT. It specifies CASSLGLVRDTQYF. V is TRBV7-2 and J is TRBJ2-3; 8 bases are shared with TRBD2. The CDR3 totals 14 residues. CDR1 SGHTA and CDR2 FQGNSA come from the germline V gene.

V usage is TRBV6-1 and J usage is TRBJ2-2, with TRBD1 matching over 8 bases. CDR3 length: 15 amino acids. Germline CDR1 is MNHNS and CDR2 is SASEGT. V gave up 6 bases and J gave up 4 bases; unmatched junction bases: 7. The CDR3 spells CASRGTGVGTGELFF. The CDR3 DNA sequence: TGTGCCAGCAGAGGGACAGGAGTAGGCACCGGGGAGCTGTTTTTT.

The J gene is TRBJ2-1, the V gene TRBV18, with TRBD2 identical over 7 bases. There are 16 residues in the CDR3. Germline V gene sequence: CDR1 KGHSH, CDR2 LQKENI. J lost 3 bases, V lost 0 bases, and 5 bases had no gene match. This CDR3 reads CASSPPGRAHYNEQFF. DNA for the CDR3: TGTGCCAGCTCACCACCAGGGAGGGCCCACTACAATGAGCAGTTCTTC.

This chain joins TRBV5-6 and TRBJ1-2, with D hard to call. Germline CDR1 and CDR2: SGHDT and YYEEEE. This CDR3 is built from 15 residues. The V end was cut by 0 bases, the J end by 2 bases, with 11 bases between. CDR3 sequence (DNA): TGTGCCAGCAGCTTGGGAACCTCAGCGAACTATGGCTACACCTTC. Translating gives CASSLGTSANYGYTF. Variable domain in full (rest from reference TRBV5-6 and TRBJ1-2): DAGVTQSPTHLIKTRGQQVTLRCSPKSGHDTVSWYQQALGQGPQFIFQYYEEEERQRGNFPDRFSGHQFPNYSSELNVNALLLGDSALYLCASSLGTSANYGYTFGSGTRLTVV.

This clone was observed a few times. V usage is TRBV15 and J usage is TRBJ2-4; 14 bases match TRBD2. Per germline, CDR1 LNHNV and CDR2 YYDKDF (reference sequence). The V segment lost 8 bases and the J segment 5 bases; nucleotides outside the gene matches: 17. The CDR3 loop spans 19 amino acids. The CDR3 bases are TGTGCCACCGTTAAGATCGGACTAGCGGGGGGCGGGGTTGAAAACATTCAGTACTTC. Translating it yields CATVKIGLAGGGVENIQYF.

The chain combines TRBV29-1 with TRBJ2-1, with 8 bases fitting TRBD2. The J segment lost 10 bases and the V segment lost 4 bases, leaving 9 bases of the junction unmatched. This CDR3 contains 13 residues. CDR1 is SQVTM, CDR2 ANQGSEA, per germline. The CDR3 DNA is TGCAGCGTTGGCCTAGCGGGTGACATCGAGCAGTTCTTC. Protein product: CSVGLAGDIEQFF.